This TCR beta chain derives from a study of T cells in tumors after PD-1 blockade. This clone was found a few times. In germline, CDR1 is LGHDT, CDR2 YNNKEL (reference sequence). V was clipped by 3 bases and J by 3 bases; unmatched bases: 10. The CDR3 is made up of 16 amino acids. Data came from immunoSEQ multiplex PCR; TCRdb stores just in-frame clones and leaves some out. The sample has around 60,000 clones, over 75% seen once. This clonotype originated in a human donor with basal cell carcinoma. Sequencing used PBMCs, obtained before anti-PD-1 treatment. The V call is TRBV3-1 (or the pseudogene TRBV3-2), the J call TRBJ1-2, with 7 bases identical to TRBD1. CDR3 loop: CASSQRQGTFHYGYTF. DNA of the CDR3: TGTGCCAGCAGCCAGAGACAGGGAACCTTCCACTATGGCTACACCTTC.